The present entry profiles one T cell receptor (beta chain) with its context. This clonotype was observed many times. The antigen it recognizes is unknown. One base away there is no much larger clone; base qualities are not given. This specimen belongs to a study of T cells in Graves' hyperthyroidism and ophthalmopathy (dated by TCRdb to the late 2010s). The study in broad terms: Peripheral blood was sampled at the time of initial diagnosis, prior to any treatment. A discovery cohort of about a hundred patients, about 40 with Graves' ophthalmopathy and fewer than 65 with stable Graves' hyperthyroidism, was used to find distinguishing TCR V-J signatures. Prospective prediction of ophthalmopathy was tested in an independent validation cohort consisting of about 19 hyperthyroidism patients and more than 15 patients who later progressed to ophthalmopathy. For training and testing, the 100 patients in the discovery cohort were randomly divided in a 7:3 ratio. In addition, the study compared T-cell repertoires in thyroid tissue and in blood from roughly 6 Graves' hyperthyroidism patients. Following sampling, methimazole starting at 30 mg daily was given to hyperthyroidism patients, and high-dose intravenous methylprednisolone was given to ophthalmopathy patients. The paper reports TCR Vbeta CDR3 sequencing of some 140 peripheral blood samples: approximately 43 ophthalmopathy, fewer than 80 hyperthyroidism and approximately 17 progressor patients. General conclusions and limits of the study: In cross-validation, a model built on a 13 V-J signature told ophthalmopathy apart from stable hyperthyroidism with just under 90% sensitivity and around 81% specificity, and in testing the same model reached 80%/75%. In validation, progression to ophthalmopathy was predicted by the model with 65% to 71% sensitivity and just over 72% specificity, a median of approximately 7.1 months before onset. No statistical method was used to set the sample size in advance, and investigators knew the group allocation. Most expanded thyroid clonotypes (frequency above 0.001) were also found in blood, which suggests that blood repertoires may mirror thyroid immune responses.

Trimming takes 5 bases from V and 4 bases from J, and the germline ends sit 17 bases apart. CDR1 and CDR2, per the germline V gene, are MGHRA and YSYEKL. From the cysteine up to the phenylalanine, the CDR3 has a length of 15 residues. Solely the CDR3 DNA is kept, with 45 bases framed from the first base. Amplification of TCR beta CDR3 regions was carried out from RNA transcripts. The first round of RT-PCR for the TCR CDR3 was performed with the HTBI primer set and the Qiagen OneStep RT-PCR kit. Libraries were constructed in a second round of multiplex PCR, after which size selection and purification were performed. Paired-end sequencing of the libraries was performed with 100 bp reads on an Illumina HiSeq2000. In the authors' own workflow: SOAPnuke was used to process the raw data, throwing out any read that contained adapters or uncalled bases, had a mean Phred below 15, or lacked an exact constant-primer or identifier match. COPE v1.2.5 was used to merge high-quality paired reads, and clonotypes were defined as unique nucleotide sequences. Clonotypes were aligned to IMGT TRBV, TRBD and TRBJ reference segments using MiTCR v1.1. The analysis included only V-J combinations with a frequency above 0.0001, which together covered over 98% of the repertoires. A TCS score was defined as the ratio between F50 (clonal expansion) and ExV (chaos), using BLOSUM62-based TCRdist between CDR3 peptides within each V-J. Welch's t-statistics and random forest reduced 514 V-J features to 10 to 15, which were used in a naive Bayes classifier (R e1071). TCRdb reprocessing: public reads trimmed at Q25 with fastp, clones called with MiXCR, in-frame beta chains kept. Merged by CDR3 protein, the rows form single entries marked with the most common genes and DNA. In this record, the V and J calls reflect TCRdb's handling and not the investigators' own analysis. This sample holds 470,000 or so distinct CDR3 sequences; roughly 20% were observed only once. Clones ranked in the top ten supply approximately 26% of the sample.

A patient counted as having stable Graves' hyperthyroidism if no progression to ophthalmopathy occurred over 18 months of follow-up. Hyperthyroidism patients were newly diagnosed, had a disease duration of under 2 months, and were aged 18 to 65 years. The study excluded patients with uncontrolled infections, other autoimmune diseases, pregnancy or lactation. Diagnoses relied on clinical symptoms, serum thyroxine and TRAb, thyroid ultrasound and orbital computed tomography. Ficoll-Paque density gradient centrifugation was used to isolate PBMCs from approximately 10 ml of fresh peripheral blood. Total RNA was extracted using Trizol reagent, and RNA quality was assessed on an Agilent 2100 Bioanalyzer.

What was sequenced was blood. The sequence joins TRBV4-1 to TRBJ1-1, with an unclear D gene assignment. The sequence derives from a man between 18 and 29 years old with Graves' hyperthyroidism. This receptor carries the CDR3 CASSWRGSTGTEAFF. The DNA sequence reads TGCGCCAGCAGCTGGAGAGGGTCTACGGGCACTGAAGCTTTCTTT.